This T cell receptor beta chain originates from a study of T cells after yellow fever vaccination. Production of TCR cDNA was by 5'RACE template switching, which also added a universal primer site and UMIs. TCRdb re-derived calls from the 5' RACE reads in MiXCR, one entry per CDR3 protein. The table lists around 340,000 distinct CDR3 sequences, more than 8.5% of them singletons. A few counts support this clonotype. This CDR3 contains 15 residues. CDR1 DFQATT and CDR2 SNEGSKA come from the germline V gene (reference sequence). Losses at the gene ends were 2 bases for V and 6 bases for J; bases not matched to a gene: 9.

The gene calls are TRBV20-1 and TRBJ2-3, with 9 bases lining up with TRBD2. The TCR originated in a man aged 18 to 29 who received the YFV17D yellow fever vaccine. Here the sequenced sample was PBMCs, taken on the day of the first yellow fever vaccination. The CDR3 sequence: CSARTPGLAGDTQYF. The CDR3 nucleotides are TGCAGTGCTAGAACGCCGGGACTAGCAGGGGATACGCAGTATTTT.